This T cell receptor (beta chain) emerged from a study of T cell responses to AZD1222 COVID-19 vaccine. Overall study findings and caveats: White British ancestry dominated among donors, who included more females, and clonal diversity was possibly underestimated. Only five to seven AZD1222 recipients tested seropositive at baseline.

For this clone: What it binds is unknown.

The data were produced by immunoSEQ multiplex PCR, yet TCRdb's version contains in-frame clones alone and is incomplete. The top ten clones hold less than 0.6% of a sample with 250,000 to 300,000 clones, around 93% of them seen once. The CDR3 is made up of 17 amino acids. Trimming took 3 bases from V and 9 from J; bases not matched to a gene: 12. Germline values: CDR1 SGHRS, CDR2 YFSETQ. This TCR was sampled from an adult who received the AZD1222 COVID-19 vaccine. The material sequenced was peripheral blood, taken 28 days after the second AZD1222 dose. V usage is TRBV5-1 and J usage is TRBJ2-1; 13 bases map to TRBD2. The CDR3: CASSSLPTSGRSSEQFF. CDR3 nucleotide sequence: TGCGCCAGCAGCTCACTCCCGACTAGCGGGAGGTCCAGTGAGCAGTTCTTC.